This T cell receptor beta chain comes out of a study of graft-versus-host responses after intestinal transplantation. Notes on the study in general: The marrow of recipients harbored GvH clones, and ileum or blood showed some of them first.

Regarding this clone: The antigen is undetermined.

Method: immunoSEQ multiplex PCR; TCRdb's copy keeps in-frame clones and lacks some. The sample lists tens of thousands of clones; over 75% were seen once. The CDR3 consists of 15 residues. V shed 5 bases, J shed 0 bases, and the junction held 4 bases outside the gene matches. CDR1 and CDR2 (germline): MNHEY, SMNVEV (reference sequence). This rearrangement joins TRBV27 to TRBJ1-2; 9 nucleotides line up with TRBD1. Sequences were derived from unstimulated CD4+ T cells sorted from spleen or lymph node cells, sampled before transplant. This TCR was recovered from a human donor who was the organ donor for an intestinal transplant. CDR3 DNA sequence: TGTGCCAGCAGTCTAACAGGGGGCCCTAACTATGGCTACACCTTC. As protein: CASSLTGGPNYGYTF.